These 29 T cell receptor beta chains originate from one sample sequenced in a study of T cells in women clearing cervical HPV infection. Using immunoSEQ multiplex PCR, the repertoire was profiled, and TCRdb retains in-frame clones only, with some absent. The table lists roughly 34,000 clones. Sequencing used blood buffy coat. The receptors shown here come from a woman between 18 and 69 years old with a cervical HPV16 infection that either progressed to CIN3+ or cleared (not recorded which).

CDR3: CATSDTSGEQYF. The sequenced part of the CDR3 DNA is TGTGCCACCAGTGATACCTCGGGCGAG. The chain joins TRBV24-1 to TRBJ2-7; D gene ambiguous. From the germline J gene comes the end of the CDR3, since the read stops 3 residues before it. Germline V gives CDR1 KGHDR, CDR2 SFDVKD. The CDR3 contains 12 residues. The V and J ends lost 3 bases and 6 bases respectively, with 8 bases between them.

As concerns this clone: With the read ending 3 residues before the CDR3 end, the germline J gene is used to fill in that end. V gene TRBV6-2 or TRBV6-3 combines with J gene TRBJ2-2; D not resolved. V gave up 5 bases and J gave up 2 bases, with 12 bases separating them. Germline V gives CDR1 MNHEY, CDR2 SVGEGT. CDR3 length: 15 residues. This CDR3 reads CASSPPSKNTGELFF. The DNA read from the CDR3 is TGTGCCAGCAGTCCCCCTTCTAAAAACACCGGGGAG.

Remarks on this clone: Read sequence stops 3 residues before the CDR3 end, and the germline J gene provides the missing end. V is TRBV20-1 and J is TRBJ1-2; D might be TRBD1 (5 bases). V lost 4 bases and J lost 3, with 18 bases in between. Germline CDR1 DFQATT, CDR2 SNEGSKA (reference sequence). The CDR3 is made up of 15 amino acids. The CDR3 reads CSATRGQASDYGYTF. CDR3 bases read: TGCAGTGCTACTAGGGGCCAGGCAAGCGACTATGGC.

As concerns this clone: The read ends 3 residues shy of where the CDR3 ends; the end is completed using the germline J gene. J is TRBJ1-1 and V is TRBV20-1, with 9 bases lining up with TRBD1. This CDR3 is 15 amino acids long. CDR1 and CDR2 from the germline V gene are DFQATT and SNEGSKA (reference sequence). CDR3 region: CSARNPGTGFGEAFF. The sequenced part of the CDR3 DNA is TGCAGTGCTCGCAATCCCGGGACAGGGTTTGGGGAA.

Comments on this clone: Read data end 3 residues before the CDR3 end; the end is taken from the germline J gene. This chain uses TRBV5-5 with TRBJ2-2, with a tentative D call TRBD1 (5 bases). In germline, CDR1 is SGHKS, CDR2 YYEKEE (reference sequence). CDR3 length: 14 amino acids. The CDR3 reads CASSAQGGHSPLFF. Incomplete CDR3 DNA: TGTGCCAGCAGCGCTCAGGGTGGGCATTCACCG.

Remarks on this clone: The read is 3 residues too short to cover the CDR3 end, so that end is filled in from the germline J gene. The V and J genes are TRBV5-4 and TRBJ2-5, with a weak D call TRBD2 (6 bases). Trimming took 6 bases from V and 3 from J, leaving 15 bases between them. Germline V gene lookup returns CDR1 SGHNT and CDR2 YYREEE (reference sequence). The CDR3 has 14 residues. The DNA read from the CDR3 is TGTGCCAGCAAAGCGGGCTGGGGTAAAGAGACC. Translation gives CASKAGWGKET. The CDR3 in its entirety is CASKAGWGKETQYF.

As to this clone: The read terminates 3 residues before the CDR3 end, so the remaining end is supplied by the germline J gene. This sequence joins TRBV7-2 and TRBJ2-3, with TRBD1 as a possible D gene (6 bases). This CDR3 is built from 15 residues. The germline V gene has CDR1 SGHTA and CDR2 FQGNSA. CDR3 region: CASSWAPGVNQPQYF. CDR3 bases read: TGTGCCAGCAGCTGGGCTCCAGGGGTAAATCAGCCG.

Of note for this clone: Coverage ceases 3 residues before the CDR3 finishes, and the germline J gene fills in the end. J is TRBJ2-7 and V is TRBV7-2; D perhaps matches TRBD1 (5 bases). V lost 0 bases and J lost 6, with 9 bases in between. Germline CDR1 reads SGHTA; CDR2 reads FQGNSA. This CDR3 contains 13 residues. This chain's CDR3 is CASSLAPGREQYF. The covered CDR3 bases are TGTGCCAGCAGCTTAGCGCCAGGGCGCGAG.

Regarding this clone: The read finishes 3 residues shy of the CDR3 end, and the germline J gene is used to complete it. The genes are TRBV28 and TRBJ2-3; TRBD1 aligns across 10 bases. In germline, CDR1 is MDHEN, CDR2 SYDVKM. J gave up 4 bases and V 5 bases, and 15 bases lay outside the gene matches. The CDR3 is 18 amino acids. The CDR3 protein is CASSPTYLRTGGADTQYF. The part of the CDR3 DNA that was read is TGTGCCAGCAGTCCAACCTACCTCCGGACAGGGGGGGCAGATACG.

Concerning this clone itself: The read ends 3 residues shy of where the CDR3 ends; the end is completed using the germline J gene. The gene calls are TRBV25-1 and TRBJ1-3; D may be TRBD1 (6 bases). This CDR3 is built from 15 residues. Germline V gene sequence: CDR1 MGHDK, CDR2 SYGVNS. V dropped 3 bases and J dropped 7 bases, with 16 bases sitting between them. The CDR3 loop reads CASSEYLGQRNTIYF. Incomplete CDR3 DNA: TGTGCCAGCAGTGAGTATCTCGGACAGCGGAACACC.

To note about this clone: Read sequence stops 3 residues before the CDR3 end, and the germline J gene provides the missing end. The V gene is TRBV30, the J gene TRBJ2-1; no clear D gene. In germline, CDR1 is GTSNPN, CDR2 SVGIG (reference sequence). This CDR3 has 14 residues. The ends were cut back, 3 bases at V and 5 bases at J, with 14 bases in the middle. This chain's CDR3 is CAWRGWSPNNEQFF. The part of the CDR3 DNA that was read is TGTGCCTGGAGAGGGTGGAGCCCGAACAATGAG. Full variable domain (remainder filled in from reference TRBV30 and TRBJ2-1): SQTIHQWPATLVQPVGSPLSLECTVEGTSNPNLYWYRQAAGRGLQLLFYSVGIGQISSEVPQNLSASRPQDRQFILSSKKLLLSDSGFYLCAWRGWSPNNEQFFGPGTRLTVL.

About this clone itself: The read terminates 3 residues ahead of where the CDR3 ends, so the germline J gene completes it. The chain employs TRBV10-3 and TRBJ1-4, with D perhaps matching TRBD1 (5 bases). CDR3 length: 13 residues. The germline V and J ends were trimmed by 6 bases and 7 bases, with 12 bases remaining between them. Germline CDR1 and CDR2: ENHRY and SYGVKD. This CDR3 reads CAIREGRGEKLFF. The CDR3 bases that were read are TGTGCCATCAGAGAAGGGAGGGGTGAAAAA.

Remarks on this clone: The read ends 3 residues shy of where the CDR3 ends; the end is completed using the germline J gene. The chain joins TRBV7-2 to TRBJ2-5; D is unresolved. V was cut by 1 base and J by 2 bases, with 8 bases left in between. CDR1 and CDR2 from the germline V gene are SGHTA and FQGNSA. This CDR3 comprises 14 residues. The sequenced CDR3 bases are TGTGCCAGCAGCTTAGTTTCCTTTCAAGAGACC. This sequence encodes CASSLVSFQET. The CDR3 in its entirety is CASSLVSFQETQYF.

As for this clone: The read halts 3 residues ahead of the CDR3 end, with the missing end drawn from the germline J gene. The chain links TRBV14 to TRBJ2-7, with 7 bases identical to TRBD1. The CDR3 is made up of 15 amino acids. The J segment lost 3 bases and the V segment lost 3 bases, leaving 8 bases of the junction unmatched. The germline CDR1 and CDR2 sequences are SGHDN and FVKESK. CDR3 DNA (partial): TGTGCCAGCAGCCATCCTCCGGGACAGAACTACGAG. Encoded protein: CASSHPPGQNYE. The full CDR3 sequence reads CASSHPPGQNYEQYF.

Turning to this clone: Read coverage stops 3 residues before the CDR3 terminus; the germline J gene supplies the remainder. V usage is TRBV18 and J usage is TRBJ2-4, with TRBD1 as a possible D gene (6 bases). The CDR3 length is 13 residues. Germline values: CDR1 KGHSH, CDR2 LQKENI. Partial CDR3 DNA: TGTGCCAGCTCGTTACAGGGTCGGGAAGGT. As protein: CASSLQGREG. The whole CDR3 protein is CASSLQGREGQYF.

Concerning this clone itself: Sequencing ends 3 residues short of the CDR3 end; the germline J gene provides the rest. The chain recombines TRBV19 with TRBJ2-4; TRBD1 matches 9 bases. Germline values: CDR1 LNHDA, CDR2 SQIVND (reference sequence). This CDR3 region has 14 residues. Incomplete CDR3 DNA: TGTGCCAGTAATTATTATGGGACAGGGAAGGGT. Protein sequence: CASNYYGTGKG. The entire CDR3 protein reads CASNYYGTGKGQYF.

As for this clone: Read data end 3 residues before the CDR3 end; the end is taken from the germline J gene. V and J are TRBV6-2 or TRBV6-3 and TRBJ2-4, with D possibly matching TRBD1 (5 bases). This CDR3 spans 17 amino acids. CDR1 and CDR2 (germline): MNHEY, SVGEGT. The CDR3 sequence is CASSSLDRLSMNYGQYF. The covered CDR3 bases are TGTGCCAGCAGCAGCCTTGACAGACTCTCTATGAACTATGGT.

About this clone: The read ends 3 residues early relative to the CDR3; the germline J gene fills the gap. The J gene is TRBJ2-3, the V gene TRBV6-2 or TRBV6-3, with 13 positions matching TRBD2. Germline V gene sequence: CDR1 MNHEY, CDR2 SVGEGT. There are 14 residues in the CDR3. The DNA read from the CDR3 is TGTGCCGCTAGGACTAGCGGGGGACAAGAGACG. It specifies CAARTSGGQET. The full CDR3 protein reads CAARTSGGQETQYF.

The CDR3 protein is CASKRGETQYF. The DNA read from the CDR3 is TGTGCCAGTAAAAGGGGAGAGACC. J is TRBJ2-5 and V is TRBV19; the D gene is possibly TRBD1 (5 bases). The read comes to an end 3 residues before the CDR3 does, leaving the germline J gene to fill in the end. V shed 7 bases and J shed 4 bases, with 7 bases lying between them. This CDR3 has 11 residues. Germline values: CDR1 LNHDA, CDR2 SQIVND (reference sequence).

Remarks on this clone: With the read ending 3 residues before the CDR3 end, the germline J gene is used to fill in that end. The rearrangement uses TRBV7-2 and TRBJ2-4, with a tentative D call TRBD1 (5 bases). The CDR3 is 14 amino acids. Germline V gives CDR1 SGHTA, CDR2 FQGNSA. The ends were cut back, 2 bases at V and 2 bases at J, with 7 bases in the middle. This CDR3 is CASSLQGTKNIQYF. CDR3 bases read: TGTGCCAGCAGCTTACAGGGAACCAAAAACATT.

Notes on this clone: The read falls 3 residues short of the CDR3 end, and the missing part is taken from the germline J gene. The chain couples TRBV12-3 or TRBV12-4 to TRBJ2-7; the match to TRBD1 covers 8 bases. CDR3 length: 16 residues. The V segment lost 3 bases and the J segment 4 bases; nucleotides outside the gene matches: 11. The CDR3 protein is CASSFYAWTGNYEQYF. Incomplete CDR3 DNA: TGTGCCAGCAGTTTCTACGCTTGGACAGGGAATTACGAG.

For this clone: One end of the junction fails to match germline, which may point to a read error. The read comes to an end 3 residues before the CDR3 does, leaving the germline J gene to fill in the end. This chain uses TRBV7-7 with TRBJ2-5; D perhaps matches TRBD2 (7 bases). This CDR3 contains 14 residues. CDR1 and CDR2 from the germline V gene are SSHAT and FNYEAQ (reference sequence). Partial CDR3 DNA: TGTGCTAGCAGTGAGGGGGGGCATCAAGAGACC. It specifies CASSEGGHQET. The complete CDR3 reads CASSEGGHQETQYF. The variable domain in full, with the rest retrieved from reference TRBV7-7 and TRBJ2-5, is GAGVSQSPRYKVTKRGQDVTLRCDPISSHATLYWYQQALGQGPEFLTYFNYEAQPDKSGLPSDRFSAERPEGSISTLTIQRTEQRDSAMYRCASSEGGHQETQYFGPGTRLLVL.

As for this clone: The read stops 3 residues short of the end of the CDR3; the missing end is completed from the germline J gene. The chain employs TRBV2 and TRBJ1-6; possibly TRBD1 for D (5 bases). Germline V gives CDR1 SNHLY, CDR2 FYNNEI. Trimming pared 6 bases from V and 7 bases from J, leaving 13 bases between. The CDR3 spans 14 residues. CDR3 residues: CASRGLVGNSPLHF. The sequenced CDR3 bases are TGTGCCAGCAGGGGGCTGGTGGGGAATTCACCC.

CDR3 residues: CASRGGISGNTIYF. Partial CDR3 DNA: TGTGCCAGTAGGGGGGGGATCTCTGGAAACACC. The gene calls are TRBV19 and TRBJ1-3, with D possibly TRBD1 on 5 matching bases. The read ends 3 residues before the CDR3 terminus; that terminus is restored from the germline J gene. From germline, CDR1 is LNHDA and CDR2 SQIVND (reference sequence). The CDR3 sequence is 14 residues long. Trimming removed 6 bases from V and 0 bases from J, with 9 bases in between.

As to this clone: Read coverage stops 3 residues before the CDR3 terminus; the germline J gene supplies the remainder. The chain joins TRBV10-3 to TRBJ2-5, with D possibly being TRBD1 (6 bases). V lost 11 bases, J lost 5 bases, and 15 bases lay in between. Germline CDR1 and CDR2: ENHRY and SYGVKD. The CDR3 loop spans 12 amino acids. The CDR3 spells CAASQGKETQYF. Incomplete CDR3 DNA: TGTGCCGCCTCGCAGGGGAAGGAGACC.

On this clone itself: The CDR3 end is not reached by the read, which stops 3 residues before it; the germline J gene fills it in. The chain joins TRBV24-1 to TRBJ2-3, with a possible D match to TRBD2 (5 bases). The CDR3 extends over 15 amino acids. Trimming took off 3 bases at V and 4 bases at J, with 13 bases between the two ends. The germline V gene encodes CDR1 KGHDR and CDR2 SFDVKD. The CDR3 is CATSDTSRGADTQYF. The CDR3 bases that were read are TGTGCCACCAGTGATACCTCTCGGGGAGCAGATACG.

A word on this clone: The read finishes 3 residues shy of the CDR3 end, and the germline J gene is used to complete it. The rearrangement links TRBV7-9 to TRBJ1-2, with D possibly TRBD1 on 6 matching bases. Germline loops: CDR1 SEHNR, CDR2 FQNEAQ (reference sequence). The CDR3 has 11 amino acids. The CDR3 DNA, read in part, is TGTGCCAGCAGCCGGACAGATACC. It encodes CASSRTDT. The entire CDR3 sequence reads CASSRTDTYTF. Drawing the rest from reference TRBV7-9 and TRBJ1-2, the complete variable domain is DTGVSQNPRHKITKRGQNVTFRCDPISEHNRLYWYRQTLGQGPEFLTYFQNEAQLEKSRLLSDRFSAERPKGSFSTLEIQRTEQGDSAMYLCASSRTDTYTFGSGTRLTVV.

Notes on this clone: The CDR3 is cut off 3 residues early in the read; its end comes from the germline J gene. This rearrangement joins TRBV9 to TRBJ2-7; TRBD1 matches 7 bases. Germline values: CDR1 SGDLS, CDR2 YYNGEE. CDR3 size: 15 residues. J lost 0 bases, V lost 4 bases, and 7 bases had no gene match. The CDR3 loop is CASSPEGQSSYEQYF. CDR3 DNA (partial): TGTGCCAGCAGCCCTGAGGGACAGAGCTCCTACGAG.

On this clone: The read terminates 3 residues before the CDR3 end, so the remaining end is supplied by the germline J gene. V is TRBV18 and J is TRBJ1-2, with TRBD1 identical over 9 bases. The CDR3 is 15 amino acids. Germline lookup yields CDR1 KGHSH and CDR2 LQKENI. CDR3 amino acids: CASSADRGNSYDYTF. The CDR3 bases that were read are TGTGCCAGCTCGGCAGACAGGGGGAATTCCTACGAC.